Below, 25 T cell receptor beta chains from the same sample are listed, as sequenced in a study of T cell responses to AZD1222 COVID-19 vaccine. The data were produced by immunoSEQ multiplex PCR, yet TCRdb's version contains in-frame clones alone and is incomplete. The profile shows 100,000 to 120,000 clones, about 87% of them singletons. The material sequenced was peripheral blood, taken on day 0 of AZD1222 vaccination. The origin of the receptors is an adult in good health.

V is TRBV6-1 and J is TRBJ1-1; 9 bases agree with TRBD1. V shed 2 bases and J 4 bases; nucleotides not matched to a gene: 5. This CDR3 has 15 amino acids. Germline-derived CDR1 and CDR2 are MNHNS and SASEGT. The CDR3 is CASSERLDRGTEAFF. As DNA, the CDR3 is TGTGCCAGCAGTGAAAGGTTGGACAGGGGCACTGAAGCTTTCTTT.

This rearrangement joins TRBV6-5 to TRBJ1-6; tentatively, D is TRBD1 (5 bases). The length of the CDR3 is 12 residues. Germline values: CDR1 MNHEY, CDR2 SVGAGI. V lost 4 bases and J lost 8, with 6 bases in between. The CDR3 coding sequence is TGTGCCAGCAGTTTAGGGGATTCACCCCTCCACTTT. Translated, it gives CASSLGDSPLHF.

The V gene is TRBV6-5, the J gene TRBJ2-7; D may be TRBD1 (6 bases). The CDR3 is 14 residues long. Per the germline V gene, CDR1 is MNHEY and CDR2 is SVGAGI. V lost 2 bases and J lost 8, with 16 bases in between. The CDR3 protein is CASSYQLGGFQQYF. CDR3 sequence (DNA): TGTGCCAGCAGTTACCAGCTAGGGGGATTCCAGCAGTACTTC.

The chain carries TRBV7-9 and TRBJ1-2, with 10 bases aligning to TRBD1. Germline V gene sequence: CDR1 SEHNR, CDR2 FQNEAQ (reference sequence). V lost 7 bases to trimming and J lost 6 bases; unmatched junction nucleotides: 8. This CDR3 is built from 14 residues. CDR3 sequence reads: CASNRDRGLDGYTF. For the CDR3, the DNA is TGTGCCAGCAACCGGGACAGGGGTCTTGATGGCTACACCTTC. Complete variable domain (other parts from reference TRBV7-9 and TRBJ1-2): DTGVSQNPRHKITKRGQNVTFRCDPISEHNRLYWYRQTLGQGPEFLTYFQNEAQLEKSRLLSDRFSAERPKGSFSTLEIQRTEQGDSAMYLCASNRDRGLDGYTFGSGTRLTVV.

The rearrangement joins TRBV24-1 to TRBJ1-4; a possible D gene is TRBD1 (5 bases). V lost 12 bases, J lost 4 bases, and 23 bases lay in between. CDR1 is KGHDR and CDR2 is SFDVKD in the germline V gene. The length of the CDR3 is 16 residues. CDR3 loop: CAPKRYYTGDNEKLFF. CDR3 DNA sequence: TGTGCCCCGAAAAGATATTATACGGGGGATAATGAAAAACTGTTTTTT.

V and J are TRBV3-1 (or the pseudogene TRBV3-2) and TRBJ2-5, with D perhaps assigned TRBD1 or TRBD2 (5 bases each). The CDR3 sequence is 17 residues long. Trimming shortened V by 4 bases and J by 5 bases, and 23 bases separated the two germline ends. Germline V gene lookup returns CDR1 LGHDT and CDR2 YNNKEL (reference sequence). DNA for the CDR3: TGTGCCAGCAGCCCACCGCGCCGATCCGGGGCCCCGGAGACCCAGTACTTC. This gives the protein CASSPPRRSGAPETQYF.

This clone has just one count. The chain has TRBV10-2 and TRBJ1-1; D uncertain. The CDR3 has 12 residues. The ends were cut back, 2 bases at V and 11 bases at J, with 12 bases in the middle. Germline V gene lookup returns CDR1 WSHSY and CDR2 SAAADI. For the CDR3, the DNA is TGCGCCAGCAGTGAGGCAGGTGGGAACGCTTTCTTT. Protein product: CASSEAGGNAFF.

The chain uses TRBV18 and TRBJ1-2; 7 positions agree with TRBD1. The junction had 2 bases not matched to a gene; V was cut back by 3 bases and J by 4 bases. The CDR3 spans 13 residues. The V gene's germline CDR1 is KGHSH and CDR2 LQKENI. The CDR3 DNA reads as TGTGCCAGCTCACCGGACAGGTCCTATGGCTACACCTTC. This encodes CASSPDRSYGYTF.

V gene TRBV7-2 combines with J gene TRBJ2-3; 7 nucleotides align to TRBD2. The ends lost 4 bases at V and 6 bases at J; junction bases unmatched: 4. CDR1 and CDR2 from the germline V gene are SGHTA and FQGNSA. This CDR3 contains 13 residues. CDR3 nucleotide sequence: TGTGCCAGCAGCTACGGGGGGTCCGATACGCAGTATTTT. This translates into CASSYGGSDTQYF. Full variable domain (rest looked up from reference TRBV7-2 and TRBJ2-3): GAGVSQSPSNKVTEKGKDVELRCDPISGHTALYWYRQSLGQGLEFLIYFQGNSAPDKSGLPSDRFSAERTGGSVSTLTIQRTQQEDSAVYLCASSYGGSDTQYFGPGTRLTVL.

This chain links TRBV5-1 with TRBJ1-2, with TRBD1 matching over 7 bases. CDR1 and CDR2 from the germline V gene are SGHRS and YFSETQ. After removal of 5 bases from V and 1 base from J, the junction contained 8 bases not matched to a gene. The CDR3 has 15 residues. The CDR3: CASRRQGANNYGYTF. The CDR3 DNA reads TGCGCCAGCAGGAGACAGGGCGCTAATAACTATGGCTACACCTTC.

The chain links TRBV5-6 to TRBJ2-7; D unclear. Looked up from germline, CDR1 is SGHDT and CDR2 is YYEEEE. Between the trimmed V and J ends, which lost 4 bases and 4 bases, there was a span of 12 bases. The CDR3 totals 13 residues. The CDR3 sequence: CASSIGRTYEQYF. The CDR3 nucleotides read TGTGCCAGCAGCATCGGACGGACGTACGAGCAGTACTTC.

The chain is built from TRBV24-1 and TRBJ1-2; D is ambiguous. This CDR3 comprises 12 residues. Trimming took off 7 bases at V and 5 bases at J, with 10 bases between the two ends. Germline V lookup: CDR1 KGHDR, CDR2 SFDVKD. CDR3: CATSPGPYGYTF. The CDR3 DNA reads TGTGCCACCAGCCCGGGCCCATATGGCTACACCTTC.

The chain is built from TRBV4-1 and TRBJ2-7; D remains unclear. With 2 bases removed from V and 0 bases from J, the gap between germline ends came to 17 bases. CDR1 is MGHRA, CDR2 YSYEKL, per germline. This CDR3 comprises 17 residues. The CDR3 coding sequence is TGCGCCAGCAGCCAAAGTCTGGGCCGATCTTACTCCTACGAGCAGTACTTC. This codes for CASSQSLGRSYSYEQYF.

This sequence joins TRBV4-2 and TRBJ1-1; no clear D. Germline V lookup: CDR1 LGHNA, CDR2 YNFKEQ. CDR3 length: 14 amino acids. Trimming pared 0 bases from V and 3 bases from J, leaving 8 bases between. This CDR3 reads CASSQDREHTEAFF. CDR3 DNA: TGTGCCAGCAGCCAAGATAGAGAGCACACTGAAGCTTTCTTT.

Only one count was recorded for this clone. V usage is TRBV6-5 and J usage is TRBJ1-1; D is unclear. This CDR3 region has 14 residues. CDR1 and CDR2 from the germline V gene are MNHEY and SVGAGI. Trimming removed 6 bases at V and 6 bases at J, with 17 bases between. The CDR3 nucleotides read TGTGCCAGCAGCGCCACATACTCGGTCGCTGAAGCTTTCTTT. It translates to CASSATYSVAEAFF.

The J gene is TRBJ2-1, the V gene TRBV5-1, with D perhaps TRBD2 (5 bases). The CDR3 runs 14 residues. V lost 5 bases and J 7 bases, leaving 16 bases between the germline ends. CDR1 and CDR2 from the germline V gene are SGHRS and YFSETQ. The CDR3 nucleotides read TGCGCCAGCAGGATGGGAATTCGGGGAAATGAGCAGTTCTTC. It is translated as CASRMGIRGNEQFF.

The CDR3 protein is CASSLSLGQPQHF. CDR3 sequence (DNA): TGTGCCAGCAGCTTATCTCTCGGACAGCCCCAGCATTTT. The chain combines TRBV7-2 with TRBJ1-5; D is undetermined. This CDR3 is built from 13 residues. The V end lost 2 bases, the J end lost 7 bases, and 9 bases lay between the germline ends. CDR1 is SGHTA and CDR2 is FQGNSA in the germline V gene.

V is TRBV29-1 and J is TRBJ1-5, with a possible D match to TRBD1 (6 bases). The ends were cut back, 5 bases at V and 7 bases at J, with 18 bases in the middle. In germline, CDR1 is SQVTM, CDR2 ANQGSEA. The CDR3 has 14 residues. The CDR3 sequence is CSVPGVQGRQPQHF. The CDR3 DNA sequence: TGCAGCGTTCCAGGGGTCCAGGGAAGGCAGCCCCAGCATTTT.

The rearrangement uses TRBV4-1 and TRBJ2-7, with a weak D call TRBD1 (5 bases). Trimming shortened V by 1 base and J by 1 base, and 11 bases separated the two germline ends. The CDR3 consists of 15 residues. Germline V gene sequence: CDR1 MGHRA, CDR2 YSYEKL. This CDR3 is CASSQVDGASYEQYF. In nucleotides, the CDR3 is TGCGCCAGCAGCCAAGTGGATGGGGCTTCCTACGAGCAGTACTTC.

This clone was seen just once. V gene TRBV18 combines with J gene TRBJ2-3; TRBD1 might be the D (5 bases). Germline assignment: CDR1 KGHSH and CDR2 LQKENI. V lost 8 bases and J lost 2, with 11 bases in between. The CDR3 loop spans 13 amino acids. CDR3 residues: CASATALTDTQYF. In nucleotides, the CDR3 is TGTGCCAGCGCGACAGCCCTCACAGATACGCAGTATTTT.

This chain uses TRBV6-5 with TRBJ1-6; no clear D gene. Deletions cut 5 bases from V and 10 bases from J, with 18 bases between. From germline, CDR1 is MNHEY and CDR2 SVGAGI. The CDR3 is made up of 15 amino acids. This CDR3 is CASSNPDQNASPLHF. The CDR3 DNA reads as TGTGCCAGCAGTAACCCGGACCAAAATGCCTCACCCCTCCACTTT.

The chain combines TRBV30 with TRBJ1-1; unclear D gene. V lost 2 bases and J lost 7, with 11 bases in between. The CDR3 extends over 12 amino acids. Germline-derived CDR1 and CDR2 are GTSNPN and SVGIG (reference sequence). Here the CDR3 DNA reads TGTGCCTGGAGTAAAGGACTGGATGAAGCTTTCTTT. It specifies CAWSKGLDEAFF.

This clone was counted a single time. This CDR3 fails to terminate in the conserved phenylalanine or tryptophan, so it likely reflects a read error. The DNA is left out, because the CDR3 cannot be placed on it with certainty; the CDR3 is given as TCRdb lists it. Here the CDR3 reads CASSYSSGTPLRIL. This chain links TRBV6-5 with TRBJ1-4; the table's D call, TRBD1, was not checked against the DNA. The germline V gene encodes CDR1 MNHEY and CDR2 SVGAGI. Both ends counted, the CDR3 spans 14 residues.

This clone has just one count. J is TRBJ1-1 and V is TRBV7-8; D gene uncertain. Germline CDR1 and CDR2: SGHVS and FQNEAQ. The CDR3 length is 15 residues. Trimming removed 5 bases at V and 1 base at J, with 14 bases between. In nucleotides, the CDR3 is TGTGCCAGCAGCCCCCGAGAGGGAGGGAACACTGAAGCTTTCTTT. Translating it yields CASSPREGGNTEAFF.

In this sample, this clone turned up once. The CDR3 here is CASSYRPTGYYGYTF. CDR3 DNA sequence: TGTGCCAGCAGTTACCGACCGACAGGGTACTATGGCTACACCTTC. The chain links TRBV6-5 to TRBJ1-2; 7 bases map to TRBD1. Germline CDR1 MNHEY, CDR2 SVGAGI. The CDR3 totals 15 residues. With 2 bases clipped from V and 3 bases from J, the junction kept 6 bases outside the gene matches.